The clone carrying this T cell receptor (beta chain) was counted a few times. Its antigen is as yet unknown. V lost 2 bases to trimming and J lost 12 bases, with 14 bases between them. CDR1 is MNHNS, CDR2 SASEGT, per germline. This CDR3 contains 13 residues. TCRdb analysed the RT-PCR reads with MiXCR anew, one entry per CDR3 protein. The sample includes some 500,000 distinct CDR3 sequences, about an eighth seen only once; the top ten take 10% to 15%. The data derive from a study of response to subunit inactivated influenza vaccine. Study outcomes and limitations: The authors put forward the suggestion that each seasonal influenza vaccination may bring in only a limited number of new T cells.

J is TRBJ2-1 and V is TRBV6-1; tentative D call: TRBD1 (6 bases). The TCR comes from a man aged 45-60 years who received an inactivated influenza vaccine. The sequencing here drew on PBMCs from blood, taken 40 to 50 days after vaccination. CDR3 in amino acids: CASSEYEGERQFF. The CDR3 region has the DNA TGTGCCAGCAGTGAATATGAGGGGGAACGGCAGTTCTTC.